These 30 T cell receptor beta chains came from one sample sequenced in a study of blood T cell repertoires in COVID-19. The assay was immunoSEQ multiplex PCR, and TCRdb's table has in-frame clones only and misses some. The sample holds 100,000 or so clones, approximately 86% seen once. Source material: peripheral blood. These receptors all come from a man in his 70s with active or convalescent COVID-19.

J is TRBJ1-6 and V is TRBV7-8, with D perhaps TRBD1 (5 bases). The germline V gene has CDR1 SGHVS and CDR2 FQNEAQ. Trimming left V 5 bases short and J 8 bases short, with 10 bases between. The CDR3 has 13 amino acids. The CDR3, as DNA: TGTGCCAGCAGCCCGGGACTTGATTCACCCCTCCACTTT. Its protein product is CASSPGLDSPLHF.

The CDR3 nucleotides read TGCGCCAGCAGTGGTAAGGGGAGGACTGAAGCTTTCTTT. Translation: CASSGKGRTEAFF. The rearrangement joins TRBV10-1 to TRBJ1-1; D may be TRBD1 (5 bases). This CDR3 has 13 amino acids. The V end was cut by 4 bases, the J end by 5 bases, with 11 bases between. Germline CDR1 and CDR2: WNHNN and SYGVQD (reference sequence).

CDR3 in DNA: TGTGCCAGCAGCTCCCGGGGGGAAGAGACCCAGTACTTC. Protein sequence: CASSSRGEETQYF. This chain links TRBV11-2 with TRBJ2-5; 7 nucleotides match TRBD2. Germline values: CDR1 SGHAT, CDR2 FQNNGV. V lost 4 bases, J lost 3 bases, and 2 bases stayed unmatched. This CDR3 has 13 residues.

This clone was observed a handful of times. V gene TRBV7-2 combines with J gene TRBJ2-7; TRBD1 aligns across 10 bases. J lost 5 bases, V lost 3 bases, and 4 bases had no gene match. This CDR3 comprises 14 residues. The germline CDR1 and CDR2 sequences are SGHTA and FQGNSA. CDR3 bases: TGTGCCAGCAGCTTTACGGGACAGGGGAACGAGCAGTACTTC. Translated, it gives CASSFTGQGNEQYF.

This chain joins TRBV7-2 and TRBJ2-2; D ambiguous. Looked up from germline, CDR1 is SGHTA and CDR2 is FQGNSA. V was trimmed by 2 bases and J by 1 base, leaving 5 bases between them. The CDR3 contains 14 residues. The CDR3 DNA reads TGTGCCAGCAGCTTACGTCGGAACACCGGGGAGCTGTTTTTT. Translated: CASSLRRNTGELFF.

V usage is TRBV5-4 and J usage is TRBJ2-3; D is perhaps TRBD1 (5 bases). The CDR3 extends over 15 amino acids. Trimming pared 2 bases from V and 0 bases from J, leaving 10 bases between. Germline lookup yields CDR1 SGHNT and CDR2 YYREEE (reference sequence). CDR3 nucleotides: TGTGCCAGCAGCTTAAGGGGTACTAGCACAGATACGCAGTATTTT. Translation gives CASSLRGTSTDTQYF.

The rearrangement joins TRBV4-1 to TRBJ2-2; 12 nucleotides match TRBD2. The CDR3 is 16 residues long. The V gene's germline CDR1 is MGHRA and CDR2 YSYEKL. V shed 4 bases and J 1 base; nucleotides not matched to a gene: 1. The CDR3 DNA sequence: TGCGCCAGCAGCCCACTAGCGGGGGGGAACACCGGGGAGCTGTTTTTT. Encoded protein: CASSPLAGGNTGELFF.

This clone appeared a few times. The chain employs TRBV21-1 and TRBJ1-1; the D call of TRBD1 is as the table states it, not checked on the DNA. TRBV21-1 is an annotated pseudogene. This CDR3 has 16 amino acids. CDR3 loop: CASSNDWRQGHSEAFF. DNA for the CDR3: TGTGCCAGCAGCAATGATTGGCGACAGGGACATTCTGAAGCTTTCTTT.

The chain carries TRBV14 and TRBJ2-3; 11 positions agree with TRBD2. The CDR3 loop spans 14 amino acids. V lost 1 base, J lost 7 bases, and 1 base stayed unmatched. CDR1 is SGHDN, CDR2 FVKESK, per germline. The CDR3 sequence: CASSQASGGYTQYF. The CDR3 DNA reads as TGTGCCAGCAGCCAAGCTAGCGGGGGGTATACGCAGTATTTT.

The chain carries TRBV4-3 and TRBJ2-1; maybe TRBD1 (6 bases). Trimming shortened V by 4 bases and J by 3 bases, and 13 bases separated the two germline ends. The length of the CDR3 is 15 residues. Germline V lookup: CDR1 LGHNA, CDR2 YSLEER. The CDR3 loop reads CASSPDSTLYNEQFF. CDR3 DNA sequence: TGCGCCAGCAGCCCGGACAGCACACTCTACAATGAGCAGTTCTTC.

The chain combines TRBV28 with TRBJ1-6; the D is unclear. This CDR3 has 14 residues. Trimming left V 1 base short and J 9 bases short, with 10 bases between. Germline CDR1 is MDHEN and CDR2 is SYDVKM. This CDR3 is CASSLSPEASPLHF. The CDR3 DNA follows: TGTGCCAGCAGTTTATCCCCAGAGGCTTCACCCCTCCACTTT.

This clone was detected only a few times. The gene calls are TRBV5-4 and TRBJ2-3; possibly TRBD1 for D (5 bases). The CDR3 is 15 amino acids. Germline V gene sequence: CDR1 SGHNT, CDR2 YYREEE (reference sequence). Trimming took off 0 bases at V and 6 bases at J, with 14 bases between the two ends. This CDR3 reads CASSLEAQAQDTQYF. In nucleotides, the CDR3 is TGTGCCAGCAGCTTGGAAGCACAGGCCCAGGATACGCAGTATTTT.

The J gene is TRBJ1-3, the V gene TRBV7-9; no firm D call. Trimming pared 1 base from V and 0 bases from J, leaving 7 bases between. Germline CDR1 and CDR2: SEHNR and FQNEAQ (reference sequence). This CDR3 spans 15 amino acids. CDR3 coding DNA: TGTGCCAGCAGCTTAGTGGGCAGCTCTGGAAACACCATATATTTT. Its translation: CASSLVGSSGNTIYF.

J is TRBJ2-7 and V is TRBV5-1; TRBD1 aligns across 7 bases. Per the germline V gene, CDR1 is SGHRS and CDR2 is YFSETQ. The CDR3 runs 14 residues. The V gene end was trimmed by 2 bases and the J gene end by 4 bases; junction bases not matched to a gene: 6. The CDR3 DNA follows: TGCGCCAGCAGCTTAGGGCAGGGGGTTTACGAGCAGTACTTC. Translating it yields CASSLGQGVYEQYF.

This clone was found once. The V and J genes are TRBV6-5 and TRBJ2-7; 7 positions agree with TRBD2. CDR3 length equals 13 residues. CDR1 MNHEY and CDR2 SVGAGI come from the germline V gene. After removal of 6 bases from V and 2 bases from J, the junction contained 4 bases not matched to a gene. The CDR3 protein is CASSQGGAYEQYF. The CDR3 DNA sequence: TGTGCCAGCAGCCAGGGAGGGGCCTACGAGCAGTACTTC.

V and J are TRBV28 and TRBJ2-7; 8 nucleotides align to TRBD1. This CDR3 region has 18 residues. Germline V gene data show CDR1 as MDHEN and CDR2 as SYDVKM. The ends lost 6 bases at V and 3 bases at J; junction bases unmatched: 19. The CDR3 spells CASSSAGGGQGTLYEQYF. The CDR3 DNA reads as TGTGCCAGCAGCTCGGCAGGGGGCGGTCAGGGTACCCTCTACGAGCAGTACTTC.

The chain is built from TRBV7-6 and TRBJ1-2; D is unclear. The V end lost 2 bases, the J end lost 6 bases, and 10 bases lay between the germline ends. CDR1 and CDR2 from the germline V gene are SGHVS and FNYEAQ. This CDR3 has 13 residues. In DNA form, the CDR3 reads TGTGCCAGCAGCTTACGGGGTAGTGATGGCTACACCTTC. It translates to CASSLRGSDGYTF.

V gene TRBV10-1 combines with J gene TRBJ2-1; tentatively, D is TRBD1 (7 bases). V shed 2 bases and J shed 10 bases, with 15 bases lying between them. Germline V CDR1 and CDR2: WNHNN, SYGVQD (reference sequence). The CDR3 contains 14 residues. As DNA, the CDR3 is TGCGCCAGCAGTGAGGTCAGGGGGGCGGGGGAGCAGTTCTTC. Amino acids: CASSEVRGAGEQFF.

CDR3 DNA: TGTGCCAGCAGCCCGACAGGGGGAAACACCATATATTTT. It specifies CASSPTGGNTIYF. V usage is TRBV11-3 and J usage is TRBJ1-3, with 7 positions matching TRBD1. The CDR3 has 13 residues. Looked up from germline, CDR1 is SGHNT and CDR2 is YENEEA. Losses at the gene ends were 5 bases for V and 4 bases for J; bases not matched to a gene: 2.

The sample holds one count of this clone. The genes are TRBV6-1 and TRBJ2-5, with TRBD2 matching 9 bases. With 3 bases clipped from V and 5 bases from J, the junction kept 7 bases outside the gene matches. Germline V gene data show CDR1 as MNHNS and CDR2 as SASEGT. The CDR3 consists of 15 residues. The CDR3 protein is CASSDPWTSAETQYF. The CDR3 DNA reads TGTGCCAGCAGTGACCCGTGGACTAGCGCGGAGACCCAGTACTTC.

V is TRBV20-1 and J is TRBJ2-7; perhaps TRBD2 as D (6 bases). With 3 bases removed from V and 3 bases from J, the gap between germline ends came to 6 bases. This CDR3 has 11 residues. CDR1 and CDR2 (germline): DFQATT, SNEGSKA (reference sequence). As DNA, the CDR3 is TGCAGTGCTAGGGGACTCTACGAGCAGTACTTC. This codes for CSARGLYEQYF.

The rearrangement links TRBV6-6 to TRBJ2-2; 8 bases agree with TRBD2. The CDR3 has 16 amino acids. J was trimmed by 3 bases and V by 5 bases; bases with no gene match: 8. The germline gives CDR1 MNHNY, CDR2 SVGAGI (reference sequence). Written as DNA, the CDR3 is TGTGCCAGCAGTGCCCCTAGCGGGCTAGACACCGGGGAGCTGTTTTTT. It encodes CASSAPSGLDTGELFF.

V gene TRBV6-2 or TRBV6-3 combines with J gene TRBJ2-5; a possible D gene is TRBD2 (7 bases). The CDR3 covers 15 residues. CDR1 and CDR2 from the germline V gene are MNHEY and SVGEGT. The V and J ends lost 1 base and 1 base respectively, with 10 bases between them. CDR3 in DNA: TGTGCCAGCAGTTACTGGGGGGGCCCCCAAGAGACCCAGTACTTC. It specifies CASSYWGGPQETQYF.

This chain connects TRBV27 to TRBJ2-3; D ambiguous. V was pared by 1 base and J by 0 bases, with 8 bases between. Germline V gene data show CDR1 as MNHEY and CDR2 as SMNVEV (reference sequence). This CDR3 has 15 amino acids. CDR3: CASSLLASSTDTQYF. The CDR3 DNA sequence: TGTGCCAGCAGTTTATTAGCCTCTAGCACAGATACGCAGTATTTT.

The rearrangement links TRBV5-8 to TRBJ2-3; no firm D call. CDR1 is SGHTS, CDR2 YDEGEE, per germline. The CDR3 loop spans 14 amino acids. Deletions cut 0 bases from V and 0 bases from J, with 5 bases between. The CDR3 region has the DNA TGTGCCAGCAGCTTGGTGGCTAGCACAGATACGCAGTATTTT. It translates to CASSLVASTDTQYF.

CDR3 nucleotides: TGTGCCAGTAGTAACCCGCCAGGGGGGATCTACACTGAAGCTTTCTTT. It specifies CASSNPPGGIYTEAFF. The rearrangement joins TRBV19 to TRBJ1-1; TRBD1 matches at 7 bases. Trimming took 4 bases from V and 3 from J; bases not matched to a gene: 11. CDR1 is LNHDA and CDR2 is SQIVND in the germline V gene (reference sequence). This CDR3 region has 16 residues.

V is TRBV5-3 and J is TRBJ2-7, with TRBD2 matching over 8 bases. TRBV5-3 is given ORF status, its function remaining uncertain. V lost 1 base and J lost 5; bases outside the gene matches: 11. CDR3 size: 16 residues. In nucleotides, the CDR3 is TGTGCCAGAAGCTTGCGAAACCGGGGGGGCGCCCACGAGCAGTACTTC. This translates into CARSLRNRGGAHEQYF.

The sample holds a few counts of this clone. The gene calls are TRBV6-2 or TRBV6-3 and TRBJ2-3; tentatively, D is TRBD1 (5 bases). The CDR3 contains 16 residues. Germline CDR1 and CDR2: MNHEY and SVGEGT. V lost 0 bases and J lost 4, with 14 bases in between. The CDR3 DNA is TGTGCCAGCAGTTACTCGATAGAGAGCAGGGCAGATACGCAGTATTTT. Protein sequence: CASSYSIESRADTQYF.

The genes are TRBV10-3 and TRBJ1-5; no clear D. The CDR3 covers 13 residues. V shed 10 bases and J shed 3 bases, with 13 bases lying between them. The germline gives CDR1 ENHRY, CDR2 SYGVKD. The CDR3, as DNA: TGTGCCACCCAGGAGGGAACCAATCAGCCCCAGCATTTT. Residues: CATQEGTNQPQHF.

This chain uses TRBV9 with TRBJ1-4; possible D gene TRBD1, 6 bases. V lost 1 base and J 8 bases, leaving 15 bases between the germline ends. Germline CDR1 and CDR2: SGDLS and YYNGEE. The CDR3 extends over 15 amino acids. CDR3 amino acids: CASSVTDRLGEKLFF. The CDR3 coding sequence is TGTGCCAGCAGCGTAACCGACAGGTTAGGGGAAAAACTGTTTTTT.